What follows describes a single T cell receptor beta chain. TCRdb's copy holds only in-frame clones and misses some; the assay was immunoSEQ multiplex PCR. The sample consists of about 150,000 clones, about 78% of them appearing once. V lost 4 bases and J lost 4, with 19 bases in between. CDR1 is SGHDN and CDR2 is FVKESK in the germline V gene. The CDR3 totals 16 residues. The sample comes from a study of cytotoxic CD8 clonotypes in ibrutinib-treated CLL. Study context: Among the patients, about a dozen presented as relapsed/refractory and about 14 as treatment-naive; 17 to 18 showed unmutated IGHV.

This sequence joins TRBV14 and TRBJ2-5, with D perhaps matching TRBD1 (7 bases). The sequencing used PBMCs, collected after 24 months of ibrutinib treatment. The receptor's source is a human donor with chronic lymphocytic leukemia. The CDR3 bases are TGTGCCAGCAGCCGCCGAATTCCAGGGGGGCGAGAGACCCAGTACTTC. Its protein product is CASSRRIPGGRETQYF.